Below are 7 T cell receptor beta chains sequenced from a single sample in a study of radiotherapy plus CTLA-4 blockade in lung cancer. Some clones are missing from TCRdb's copy, which holds only in-frame ones; the method was immunoSEQ multiplex PCR. The profile shows 53,000 or so clones, less than 90% of them singletons. The specimen comprised peripheral blood, sampled from a patient treated with radiotherapy plus ipilimumab. The receptors here all came from a human donor with non-small cell lung cancer that progressed on radiotherapy plus ipilimumab. Some clones in this sample may be carry-over from other donors' samples.

The chain recombines TRBV7-2 with TRBJ2-1; D is perhaps TRBD2 (7 bases). V was pared by 3 bases and J by 9 bases, with 12 bases between. This CDR3 has 13 residues. Germline V gene data show CDR1 as SGHTA and CDR2 as FQGNSA. The CDR3 loop is CASSFRGGVEQFF. The CDR3 bases are TGTGCCAGCAGCTTTAGGGGGGGAGTTGAGCAGTTCTTC.

The genes are TRBV9 and TRBJ1-6; 7 nucleotides agree with TRBD1. This CDR3 is 15 amino acids long. Germline values: CDR1 SGDLS, CDR2 YYNGEE. J gave up 9 bases and V 3 bases, and 9 bases lay outside the gene matches. CDR3: CASSASGTAGSPLHF. CDR3 in DNA: TGTGCCAGCAGCGCCTCCGGGACAGCGGGTTCACCCCTCCACTTT.

The J gene is TRBJ1-1, the V gene TRBV6-1; unclear D gene. The V end lost 7 bases, the J end lost 0 bases, and 9 bases lay between the germline ends. This CDR3 spans 13 amino acids. Germline CDR1 MNHNS, CDR2 SASEGT. For the CDR3, the DNA is TGTGCCAGCACTCCGGTTTTGAACACTGAAGCTTTCTTT. As protein: CASTPVLNTEAFF.

The chain combines TRBV4-2 with TRBJ1-5; 8 bases align to TRBD1. J gave up 8 bases and V 3 bases, and 3 bases lay outside the gene matches. This CDR3 has 13 amino acids. Germline CDR1 and CDR2: LGHNA and YNFKEQ. CDR3 coding DNA: TGTGCCAGCAGCCATGGACAGGGCAAGCCCCAGCATTTT. This sequence encodes CASSHGQGKPQHF.

The V and J genes are TRBV19 and TRBJ2-3; D might be TRBD2 (6 bases). Germline assignment: CDR1 LNHDA and CDR2 SQIVND (reference sequence). The V gene lost 11 bases and the J gene lost 7 bases, with 19 bases spanning the gap. The CDR3 covers 13 residues. The DNA of the CDR3 is TGTGCCGTCGGGAGCGAAACGCGCAATACGCAGTATTTT. This encodes CAVGSETRNTQYF.

J is TRBJ2-3 and V is TRBV4-2, with a possible D match to TRBD1 (5 bases). Germline values: CDR1 LGHNA, CDR2 YNFKEQ. V was trimmed by 0 bases and J by 4 bases, leaving 14 bases between them. The CDR3 sequence is 16 residues long. In nucleotides, the CDR3 is TGTGCCAGCAGCCAAGATCCCCGGCAGGGCGCAGATACGCAGTATTTT. Translating gives CASSQDPRQGADTQYF.

This clone has only a few counts. The chain employs TRBV2 and TRBJ2-1, with a possible D match to TRBD1 (5 bases). This CDR3 is built from 11 residues. Trimming left V 8 bases short and J 9 bases short, with 11 bases between. Germline V gene sequence: CDR1 SNHLY, CDR2 FYNNEI. CDR3 region: CASQGTSEQFF. The CDR3 DNA follows: TGTGCCAGCCAGGGAACAAGTGAGCAGTTCTTC.